This record looks at one T cell receptor beta chain sequence and its context. Trimming took off 8 bases at V and 6 bases at J, with 13 bases between the two ends. The CDR3 contains 13 residues. Germline lookup yields CDR1 MDHEN and CDR2 SYDVKM. In the study's own analysis: Estimation of nucleated cell counts was performed using reference gene primer amplification. Sequencing used immunoSEQ multiplex PCR; TCRdb keeps in-frame clones, though not all of them. The DNA was the basis for D and trimming; V, J and clone size are from that table. The table has over 200,000 clones, roughly 88% seen once. The sample is drawn from a study of blood T cell repertoires in COVID-19. The wider study: The study drew acute and convalescent COVID-19 samples from the United States, Italy and Spain. PBMCs, B-cell-depleted T cells, or T cells were the source of the cDNA or gDNA that made up the material.

V and J are TRBV28 and TRBJ1-4; D ambiguous. Specimen: peripheral blood. The source of this sequence is a young man with active or convalescent COVID-19. Here the CDR3 reads CASRNSLDEKLFF. CDR3 nucleotides: TGTGCCAGCCGCAATAGTTTGGATGAAAAACTGTTTTTT.